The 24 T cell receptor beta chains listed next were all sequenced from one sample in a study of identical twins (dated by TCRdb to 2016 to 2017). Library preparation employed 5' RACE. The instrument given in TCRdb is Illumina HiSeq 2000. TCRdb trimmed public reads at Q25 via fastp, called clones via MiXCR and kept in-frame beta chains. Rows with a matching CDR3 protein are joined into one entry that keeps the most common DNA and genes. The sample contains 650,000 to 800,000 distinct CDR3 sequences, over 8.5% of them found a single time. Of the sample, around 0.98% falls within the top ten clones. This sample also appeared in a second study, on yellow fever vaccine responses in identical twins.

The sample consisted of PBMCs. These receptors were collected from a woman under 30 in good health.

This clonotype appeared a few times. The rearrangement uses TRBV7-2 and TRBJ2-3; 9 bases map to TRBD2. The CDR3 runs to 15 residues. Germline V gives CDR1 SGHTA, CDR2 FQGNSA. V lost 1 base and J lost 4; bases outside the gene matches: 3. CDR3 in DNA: TGTGCCAGCAGCTTAGTTGCGGGAGGGTCAGATACGCAGTATTTT. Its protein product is CASSLVAGGSDTQYF.

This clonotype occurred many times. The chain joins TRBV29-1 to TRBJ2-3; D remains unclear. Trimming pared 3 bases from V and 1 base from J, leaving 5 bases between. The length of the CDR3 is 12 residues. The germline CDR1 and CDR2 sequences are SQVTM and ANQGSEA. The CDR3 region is CSVDEGTDTQYF. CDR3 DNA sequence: TGCAGCGTTGATGAGGGCACAGATACGCAGTATTTT.

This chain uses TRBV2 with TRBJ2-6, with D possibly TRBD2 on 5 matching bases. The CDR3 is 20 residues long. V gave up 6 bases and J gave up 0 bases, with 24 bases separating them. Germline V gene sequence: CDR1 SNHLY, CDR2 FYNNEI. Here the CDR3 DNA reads TGTGCCAGCAGCCTTCCTCGGGATCCCATGGTGGACTCTGGGGCCAACGTCCTGACTTTC. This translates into CASSLPRDPMVDSGANVLTF. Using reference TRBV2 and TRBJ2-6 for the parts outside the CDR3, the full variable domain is EPEVTQTPSHQVTQMGQEVILRCVPISNHLYFYWYRQILGQKVEFLVSFYNNEISEKSEIFDDQFSVERPDGSNFTLKIRSTKLEDSAMYFCASSLPRDPMVDSGANVLTFGAGSRLTVL.

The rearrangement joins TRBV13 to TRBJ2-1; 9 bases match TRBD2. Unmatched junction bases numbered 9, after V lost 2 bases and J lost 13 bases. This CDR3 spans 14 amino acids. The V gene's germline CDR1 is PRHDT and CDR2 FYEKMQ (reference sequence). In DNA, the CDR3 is TGTGCCAGCAGCTTATTCCTGACTAGCGGTAATCAGTTCTTC. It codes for CASSLFLTSGNQFF.

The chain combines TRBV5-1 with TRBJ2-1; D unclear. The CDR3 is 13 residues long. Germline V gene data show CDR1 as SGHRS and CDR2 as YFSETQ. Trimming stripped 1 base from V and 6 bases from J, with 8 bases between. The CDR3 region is CASSLRASNEQFF. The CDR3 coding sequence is TGCGCCAGCAGCTTGCGAGCCTCCAATGAGCAGTTCTTC.

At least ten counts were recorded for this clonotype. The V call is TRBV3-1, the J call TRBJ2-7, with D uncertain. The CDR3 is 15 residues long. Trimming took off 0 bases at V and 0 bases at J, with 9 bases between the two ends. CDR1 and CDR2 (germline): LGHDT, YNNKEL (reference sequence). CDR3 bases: TGTGCCAGCAGCCAAGATGCTGGAGTCTCCTACGAGCAGTACTTC. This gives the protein CASSQDAGVSYEQYF.

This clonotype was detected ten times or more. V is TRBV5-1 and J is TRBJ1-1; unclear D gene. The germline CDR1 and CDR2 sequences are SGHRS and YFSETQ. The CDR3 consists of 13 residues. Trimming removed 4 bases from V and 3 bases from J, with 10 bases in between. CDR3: CASSPVVDTEAFF. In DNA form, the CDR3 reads TGCGCCAGCAGCCCAGTGGTGGACACTGAAGCTTTCTTT. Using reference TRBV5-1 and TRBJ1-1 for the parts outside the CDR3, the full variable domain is KAGVTQTPRYLIKTRGQQVTLSCSPISGHRSVSWYQQTPGQGLQFLFEYFSETQRNKGNFPGRFSGRQFSNSRSEMNVSTLELGDSALYLCASSPVVDTEAFFGQGTRLTVV.

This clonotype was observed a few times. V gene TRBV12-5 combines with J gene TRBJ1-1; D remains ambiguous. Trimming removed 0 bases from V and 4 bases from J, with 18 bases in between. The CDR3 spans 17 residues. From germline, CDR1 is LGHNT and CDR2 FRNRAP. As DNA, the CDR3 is TGTGCTAGTGGTTTGGTACTAAGTGAAAGGACGAGCACTGAAGCTTTCTTT. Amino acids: CASGLVLSERTSTEAFF.

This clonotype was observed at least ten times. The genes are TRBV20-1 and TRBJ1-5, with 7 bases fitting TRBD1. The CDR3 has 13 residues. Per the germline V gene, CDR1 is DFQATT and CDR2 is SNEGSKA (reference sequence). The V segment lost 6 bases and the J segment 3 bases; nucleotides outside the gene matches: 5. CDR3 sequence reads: CSAGTAINQPQHF. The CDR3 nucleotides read TGCAGTGCCGGGACAGCTATCAATCAGCCCCAGCATTTT.

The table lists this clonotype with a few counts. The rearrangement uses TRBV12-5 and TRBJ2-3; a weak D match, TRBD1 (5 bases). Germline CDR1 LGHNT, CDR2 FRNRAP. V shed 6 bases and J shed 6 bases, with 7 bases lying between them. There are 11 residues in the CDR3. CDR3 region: CASGQGDTQYF. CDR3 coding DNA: TGTGCTAGTGGCCAGGGCGATACGCAGTATTTT.

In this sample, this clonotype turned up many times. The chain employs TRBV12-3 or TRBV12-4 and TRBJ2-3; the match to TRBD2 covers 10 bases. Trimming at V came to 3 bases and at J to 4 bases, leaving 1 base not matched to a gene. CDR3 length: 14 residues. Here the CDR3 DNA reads TGTGCCAGCAGTTTGAGCGGGAGGGCAGATACGCAGTATTTT. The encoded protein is CASSLSGRADTQYF.

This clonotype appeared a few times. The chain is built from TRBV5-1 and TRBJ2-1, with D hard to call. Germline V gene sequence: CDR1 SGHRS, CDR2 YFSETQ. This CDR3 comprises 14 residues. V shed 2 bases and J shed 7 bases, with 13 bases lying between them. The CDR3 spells CASSFPGSTNEQFF. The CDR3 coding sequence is TGCGCCAGCAGCTTCCCAGGCTCGACTAATGAGCAGTTCTTC.

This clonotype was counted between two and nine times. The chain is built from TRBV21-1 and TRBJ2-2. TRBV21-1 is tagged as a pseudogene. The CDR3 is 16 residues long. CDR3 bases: TGTGCCAGCAGCCGCATCGCGCGGCTGGAAAGCGGGGAGCTGTTTTTT. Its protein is CASSRIARLESGELFF.

CDR3 region: CASSEELAGSYEQYF. CDR3 DNA: TGTGCCAGCAGTGAAGAACTAGCGGGCTCCTACGAGCAGTACTTC. The rearrangement uses TRBV6-1 and TRBJ2-7, with 9 bases matching TRBD2. J lost 0 bases, V lost 1 base, and 1 base had no gene match. CDR1 is MNHNS and CDR2 is SASEGT in the germline V gene. This CDR3 is 15 amino acids long.

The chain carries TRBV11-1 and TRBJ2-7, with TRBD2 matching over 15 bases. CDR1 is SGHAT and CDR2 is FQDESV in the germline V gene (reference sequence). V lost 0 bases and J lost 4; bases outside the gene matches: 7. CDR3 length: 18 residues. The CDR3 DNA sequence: TGTGCCAGCAGCTTAGCTGAGGGACTAGCGGGAGGAACTTACGAGCAGTACTTC. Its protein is CASSLAEGLAGGTYEQYF. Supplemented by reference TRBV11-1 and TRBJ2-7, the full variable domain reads EAEVAQSPRYKITEKSQAVAFWCDPISGHATLYWYRQILGQGPELLVQFQDESVVDDSQLPKDRFSAERLKGVDSTLKIQPAELGDSAMYLCASSLAEGLAGGTYEQYFGPGTRLTVT.

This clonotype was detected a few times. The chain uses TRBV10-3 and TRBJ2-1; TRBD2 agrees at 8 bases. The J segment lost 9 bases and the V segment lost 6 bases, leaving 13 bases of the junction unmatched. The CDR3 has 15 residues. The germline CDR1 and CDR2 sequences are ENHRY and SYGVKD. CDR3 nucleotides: TGTGCCATCAGGGGAAGCGGGGGACACCTACTTGAGCAGTTCTTC. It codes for CAIRGSGGHLLEQFF.

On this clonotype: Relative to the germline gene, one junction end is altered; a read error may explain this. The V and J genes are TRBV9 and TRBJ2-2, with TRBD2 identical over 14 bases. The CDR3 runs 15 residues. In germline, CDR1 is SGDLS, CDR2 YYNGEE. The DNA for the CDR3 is TGTGCTAGCAGCGTAGAAGGGACTAGCGGGAGTGAGCTGTTTTTT. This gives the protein CASSVEGTSGSELFF.

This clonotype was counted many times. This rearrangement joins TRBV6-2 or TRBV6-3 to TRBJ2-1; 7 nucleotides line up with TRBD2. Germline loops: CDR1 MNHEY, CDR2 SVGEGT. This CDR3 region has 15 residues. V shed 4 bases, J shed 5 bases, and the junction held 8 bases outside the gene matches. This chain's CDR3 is CASSFSGLDHNEQFF. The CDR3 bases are TGTGCCAGCAGTTTTTCCGGACTAGACCACAATGAGCAGTTCTTC.

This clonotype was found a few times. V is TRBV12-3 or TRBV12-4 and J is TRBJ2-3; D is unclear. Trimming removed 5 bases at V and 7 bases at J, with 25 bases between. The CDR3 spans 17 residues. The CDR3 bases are TGTGCCAGCAGTCCCGATTTACTCTGGGCCGCCGATAATACGCAGTATTTT. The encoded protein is CASSPDLLWAADNTQYF.

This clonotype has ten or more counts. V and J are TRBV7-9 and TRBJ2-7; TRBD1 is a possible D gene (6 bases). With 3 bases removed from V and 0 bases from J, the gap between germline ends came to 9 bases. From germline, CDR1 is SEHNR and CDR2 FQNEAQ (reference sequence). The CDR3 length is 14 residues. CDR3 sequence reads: CASSFEDSSYEQYF. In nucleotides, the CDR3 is TGTGCCAGCAGCTTCGAGGACAGCTCCTACGAGCAGTACTTC.

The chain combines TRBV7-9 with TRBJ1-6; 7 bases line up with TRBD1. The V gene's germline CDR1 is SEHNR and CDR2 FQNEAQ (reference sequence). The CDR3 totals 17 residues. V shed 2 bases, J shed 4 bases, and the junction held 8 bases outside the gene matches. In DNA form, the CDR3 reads TGTGCCAGCAGCTTAAGAACAGGGGAAGATTATAATTCACCCCTCCACTTT. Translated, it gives CASSLRTGEDYNSPLHF.

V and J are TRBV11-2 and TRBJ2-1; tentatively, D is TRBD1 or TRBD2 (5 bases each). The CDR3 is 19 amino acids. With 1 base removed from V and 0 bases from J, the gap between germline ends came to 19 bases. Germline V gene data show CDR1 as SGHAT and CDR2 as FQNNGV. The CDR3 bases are TGTGCCAGCAGCTTAGTAAGAGGGGCACAAGCGGTCTCCTACAATGAGCAGTTCTTC. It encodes CASSLVRGAQAVSYNEQFF.

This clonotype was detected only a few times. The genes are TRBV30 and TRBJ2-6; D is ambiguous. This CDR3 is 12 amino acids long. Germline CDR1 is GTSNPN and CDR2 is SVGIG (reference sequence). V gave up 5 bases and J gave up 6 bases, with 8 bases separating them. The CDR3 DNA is TGTGCCTGGGCCTACGAGGCCAACGTCCTGACTTTC. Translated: CAWAYEANVLTF. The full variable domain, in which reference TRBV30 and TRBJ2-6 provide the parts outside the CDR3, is SQTIHQWPATLVQPVGSPLSLECTVEGTSNPNLYWYRQAAGRGLQLLFYSVGIGQISSEVPQNLSASRPQDRQFILSSKKLLLSDSGFYLCAWAYEANVLTFGAGSRLTVL.

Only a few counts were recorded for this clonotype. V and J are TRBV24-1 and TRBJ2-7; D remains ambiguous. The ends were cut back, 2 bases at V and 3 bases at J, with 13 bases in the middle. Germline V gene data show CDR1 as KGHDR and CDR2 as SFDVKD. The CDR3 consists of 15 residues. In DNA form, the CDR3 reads TGTGCCACCAGTGATTCCCGGACCCTCTACTACGAGCAGTACTTC. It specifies CATSDSRTLYYEQYF.